This T cell receptor beta chain was captured in a study of beta chain features in type 1 diabetes. About this clone itself: Its target is unknown.

CD45RO/CCR7/CD25/CD127/CD95/CD27 separated CD4+ naive, central memory, regulatory and stem cell-like memory cells by sorting. The study, taken as a whole, reports: Type 1 diabetes patients had TCRB CDR3s that were shorter (moderately but significantly so) in all four CD4+ subsets.

As every portion of the isolated RNA was reverse transcribed, the sequencing read expressed TCRB transcripts. Data came from immunoSEQ multiplex PCR; TCRdb stores just in-frame clones and leaves some out. The data show fewer than 16,000 clones, 65% to 85% seen once. The CDR3 covers 14 residues. The germline V gene has CDR1 SGHNT and CDR2 YYREEE (reference sequence). The sample was stem cell memory CD4+ T cells from blood. This chain uses TRBV5-4 with TRBJ2-5; TRBD1 might be the D (6 bases). The last part of the DNA fits TRBJ2-7 better; the J call may be wrong. The clonotype was recovered from a woman younger than 30 with type 1 diabetes. The CDR3 here is CASSLRDNSYEQYF. The CDR3 nucleotides are TGTGCCAGCAGCTTGCGGGACAACTCCTACGAGCAGTACTTC.